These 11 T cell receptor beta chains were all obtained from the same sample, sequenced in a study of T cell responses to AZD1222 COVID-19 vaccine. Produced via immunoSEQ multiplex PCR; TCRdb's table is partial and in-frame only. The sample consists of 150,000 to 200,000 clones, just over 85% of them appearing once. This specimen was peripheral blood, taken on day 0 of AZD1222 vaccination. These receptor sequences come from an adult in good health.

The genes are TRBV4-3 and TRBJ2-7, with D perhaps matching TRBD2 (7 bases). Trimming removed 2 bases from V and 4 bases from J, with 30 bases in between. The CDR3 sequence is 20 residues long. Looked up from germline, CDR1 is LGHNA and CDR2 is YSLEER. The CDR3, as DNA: TGCGCCAGCAGCCAACGTGAAAGGGGGAGGGCCCCCCCTATAGAATACGAGCAGTACTTC. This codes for CASSQRERGRAPPIEYEQYF.

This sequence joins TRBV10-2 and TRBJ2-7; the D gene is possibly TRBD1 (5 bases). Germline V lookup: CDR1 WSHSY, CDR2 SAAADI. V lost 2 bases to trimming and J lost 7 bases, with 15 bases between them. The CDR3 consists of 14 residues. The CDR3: CASSEKDTSSEQYF. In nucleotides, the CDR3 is TGCGCCAGCAGTGAGAAGGACACCTCGTCGGAGCAGTACTTC.

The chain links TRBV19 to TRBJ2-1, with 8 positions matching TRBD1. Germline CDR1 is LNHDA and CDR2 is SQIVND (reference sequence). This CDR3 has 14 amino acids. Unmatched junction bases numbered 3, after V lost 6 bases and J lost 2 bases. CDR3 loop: CASSTQGAYNEQFF. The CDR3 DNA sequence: TGTGCCAGTAGCACACAGGGGGCCTACAATGAGCAGTTCTTC.

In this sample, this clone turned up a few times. The CDR3 reads CASSPSATARTDQPQHF. The CDR3 DNA reads TGTGCCAGCAGCCCATCTGCGACAGCCCGCACAGATCAGCCCCAGCATTTT. V is TRBV7-9 and J is TRBJ1-5; TRBD1 is a possible D gene (5 bases). Trimming left V 5 bases short and J 5 bases short, with 22 bases between. CDR1 is SEHNR and CDR2 is FQNEAQ in the germline V gene (reference sequence). The CDR3 extends over 17 amino acids.

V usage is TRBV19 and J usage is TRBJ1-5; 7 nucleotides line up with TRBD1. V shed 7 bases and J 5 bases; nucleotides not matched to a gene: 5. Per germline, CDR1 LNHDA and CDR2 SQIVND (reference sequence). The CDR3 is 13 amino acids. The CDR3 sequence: CASKDRRHQPQHF. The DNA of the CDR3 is TGTGCCAGTAAGGACAGGCGACATCAGCCCCAGCATTTT.

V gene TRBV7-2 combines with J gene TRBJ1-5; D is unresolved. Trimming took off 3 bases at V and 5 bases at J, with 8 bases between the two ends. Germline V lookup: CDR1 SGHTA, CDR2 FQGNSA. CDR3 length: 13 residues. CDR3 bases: TGTGCCAGCAGCTTTCGTGGGGATCAGCCCCAGCATTTT. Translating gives CASSFRGDQPQHF.

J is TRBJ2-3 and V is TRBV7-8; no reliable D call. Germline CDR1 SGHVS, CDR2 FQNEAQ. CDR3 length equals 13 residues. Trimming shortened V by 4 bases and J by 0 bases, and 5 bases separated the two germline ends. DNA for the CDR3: TGTGCCAGCAGCTGGGCTAGCACAGATACGCAGTATTTT. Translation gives CASSWASTDTQYF.

CDR3 bases: TGTGCCAGCAGCTTTCAGGGGAGCACAGATACGCAGTATTTT. Translating gives CASSFQGSTDTQYF. The chain links TRBV7-2 to TRBJ2-3; a possible D gene is TRBD1 (6 bases). Germline V lookup: CDR1 SGHTA, CDR2 FQGNSA. The CDR3 consists of 14 residues. The V and J ends lost 3 bases and 0 bases respectively, with 7 bases between them.

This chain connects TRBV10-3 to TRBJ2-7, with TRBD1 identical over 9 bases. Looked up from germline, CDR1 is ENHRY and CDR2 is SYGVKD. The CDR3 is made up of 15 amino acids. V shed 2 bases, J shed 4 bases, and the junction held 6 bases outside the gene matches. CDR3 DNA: TGTGCCATCAGTGAGGTCGGGACAGGGTGGTACGAGCAGTACTTC. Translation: CAISEVGTGWYEQYF.

DNA of the CDR3: TGTGCCAGCAGCTTAAGGACTAGCGGGAATCAAGAGACCCAGTACTTC. This codes for CASSLRTSGNQETQYF. This rearrangement joins TRBV7-7 to TRBJ2-5; 12 positions match TRBD2. CDR1 SSHAT and CDR2 FNYEAQ come from the germline V gene (reference sequence). There are 16 residues in the CDR3. The V segment lost 2 bases and the J segment 2 bases; nucleotides outside the gene matches: 3.

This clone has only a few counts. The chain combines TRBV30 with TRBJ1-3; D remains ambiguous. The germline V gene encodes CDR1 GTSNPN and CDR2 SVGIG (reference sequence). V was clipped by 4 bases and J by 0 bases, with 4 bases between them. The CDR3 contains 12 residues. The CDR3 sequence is CAWKASGNTIYF. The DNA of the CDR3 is TGTGCCTGGAAGGCCTCTGGAAACACCATATATTTT.